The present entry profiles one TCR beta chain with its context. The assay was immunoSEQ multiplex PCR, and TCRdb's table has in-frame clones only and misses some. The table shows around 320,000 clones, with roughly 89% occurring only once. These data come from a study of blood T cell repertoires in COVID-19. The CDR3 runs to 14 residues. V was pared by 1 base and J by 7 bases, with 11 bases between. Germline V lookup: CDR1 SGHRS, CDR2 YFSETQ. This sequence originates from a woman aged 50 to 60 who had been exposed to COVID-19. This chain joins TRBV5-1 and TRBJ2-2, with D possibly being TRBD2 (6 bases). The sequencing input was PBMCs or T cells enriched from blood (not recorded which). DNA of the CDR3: TGCGCCAGCAGCTTGTTGGAGGGCGGCGGGGAGCTGTTTTTT. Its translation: CASSLLEGGGELFF.